Here is one TCR beta chain with its context. Its antigen is not known. These data come from a study of Ad26.COV2.S vaccination and SARS-CoV-2 variants. Across the whole study: Donor got 5x10^10 or 1x10^11 viral particles of Ad26.COV2.S.

The method was immunoSEQ multiplex PCR; TCRdb's version includes in-frame clones alone and lacks a portion of them. The sample consists of around 300,000 clones, 80% to 90% of them appearing once. This CDR3 has 18 amino acids. Study results and caveats: Using TCR breadth and depth analyses may have led to underestimated total T cell responses.

The treatment here: around 19 received Ad26.COV2.S at low or high dose, single or two shots; several received placebo; per-sample allocation not given. Sampling occurred on day 63 after the first vaccine or placebo injection. This specimen was peripheral blood, taken in a trial of Ad26.COV2.S vaccine versus placebo. The TCR was taken from a person aged 18-60 years who received the Ad26.COV2.S COVID-19 vaccine or a placebo. The J gene is TRBJ2-5, the V gene TRBV21-1; the D segment call TRBD2 is taken from the table without a DNA check. TRBV21-1 is marked as a pseudogene. CDR3 protein: CASSKAPEGPPKVETQYF. The CDR3 bases are TGTGCCAGCAGCAAAGCCCCGGAGGGACCTCCTAAGGTAGAGACCCAGTACTTC.